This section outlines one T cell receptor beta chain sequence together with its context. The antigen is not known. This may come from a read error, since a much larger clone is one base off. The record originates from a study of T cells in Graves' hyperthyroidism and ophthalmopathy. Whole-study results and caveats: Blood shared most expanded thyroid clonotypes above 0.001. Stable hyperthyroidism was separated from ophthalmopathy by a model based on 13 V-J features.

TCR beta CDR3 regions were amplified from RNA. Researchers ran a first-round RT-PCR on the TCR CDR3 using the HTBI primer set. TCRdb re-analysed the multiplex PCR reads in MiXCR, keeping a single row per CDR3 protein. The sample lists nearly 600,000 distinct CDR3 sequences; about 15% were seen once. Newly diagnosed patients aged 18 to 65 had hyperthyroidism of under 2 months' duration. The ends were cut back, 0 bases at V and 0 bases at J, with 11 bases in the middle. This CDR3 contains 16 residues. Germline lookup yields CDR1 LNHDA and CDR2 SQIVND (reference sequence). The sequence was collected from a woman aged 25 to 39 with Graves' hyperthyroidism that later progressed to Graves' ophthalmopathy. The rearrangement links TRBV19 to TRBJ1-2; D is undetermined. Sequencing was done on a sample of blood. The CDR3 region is CASSIDTGIANYGYTF. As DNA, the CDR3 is TGTGCCAGTAGTATAGACACCGGGATAGCTAACTATGGCTACACCTTC.